This T cell receptor beta chain originates from a study of graft-versus-host responses after intestinal transplantation. Study at large: For two to four years after anti-thymocyte globulin induction, all recipients took tacrolimus and steroids.

Overall study findings and caveats: Present in recipient marrow, GvH clones included some that appeared first in ileum or blood. The highest levels of circulating GvH clones went along with early declines in HvG clones after transplant. Some patients had graft-donor T cell macrochimerism, and their allografts showed high graft-versus-host to host-versus-graft clonal ratios.

Remarks on this clone: Antigen: not known.

Sequencing used immunoSEQ multiplex PCR; TCRdb keeps in-frame clones, though not all of them. The sample has under 140,000 clones; roughly 95% are singletons. J lost 8 bases, V lost 4 bases, and 10 bases had no gene match. The germline V gene encodes CDR1 SGHAT and CDR2 FQNNGV. The CDR3 has 14 residues. The TCR comes from a human donor who received an intestinal transplant. This chain uses TRBV11-2 with TRBJ1-1; 7 bases fit TRBD1. Specimen: unstimulated CD8+ T cells sorted from spleen or lymph node cells, collected before intestinal transplant. CDR3 DNA sequence: TGTGCCAGCAGCTCGACCGGGACAGCAAACGAAGCTTTCTTT. The encoded protein is CASSSTGTANEAFF.